Given below is one TCR beta chain in context. These data belong to a study of blood T cell repertoires in COVID-19. Turning to the study itself: Donors in the United States, Italy and Spain gave samples during acute or convalescent COVID-19. The analysed material was cDNA or gDNA that came from T cells, B-cell-depleted T cells, or PBMCs.

This CDR3 is built from 15 residues. CDR1 and CDR2 from the germline V gene are LNHDA and SQIVND (reference sequence). The V gene end was trimmed by 8 bases and the J gene end by 7 bases; junction bases not matched to a gene: 14. How the authors handled the data: Amplification from reference gene primers served as the basis for estimated nucleated cell counts. The table came from immunoSEQ multiplex PCR; TCRdb's copy has only in-frame clones and leaves some out. The DNA was the basis for D and trimming; V, J and clone size are from that table. The profile covers approximately 75,000 clones, with roughly 86% appearing a single time and around 7.2% taken by the ten largest.

J is TRBJ1-5 and V is TRBV19; 7 bases are a match to TRBD1. The clonotype was recovered from a human donor in a cohort sampled during active COVID-19. Material for sequencing was peripheral blood. The CDR3 here is CASRLLGTVQQPQHF. In nucleotides, the CDR3 is TGTGCCAGTCGCTTGCTTGGGACAGTCCAACAGCCCCAGCATTTT.